Below, 29 T cell receptor beta chains from the same sample are listed, as sequenced in a study of T cells in Graves' hyperthyroidism and ophthalmopathy. Researchers amplified the TCR beta CDR3 regions from RNA transcripts. The study used the HTBI primer set for a first-round RT-PCR of the TCR CDR3. TCRdb processed the multiplex PCR reads anew with MiXCR; each CDR3 protein has one entry. In the table there are around 440,000 distinct CDR3 sequences, less than 20% of which are singletons. Sequenced sample: blood. These receptors were obtained from a woman under 30 with Graves' hyperthyroidism.

On this clonotype: A much larger clone lies one base from this, so it may be a read error. J is TRBJ1-2 and V is TRBV6-5; 7 bases are a match to TRBD1. Germline V CDR1 and CDR2: MNHEY, SVGAGI. The CDR3 spans 15 residues. The ends lost 2 bases at V and 4 bases at J; junction bases unmatched: 7. The DNA of the CDR3 is TGTGCCAGCAGTTACGGCGGACAGGCTACCTATGGCTACACCTTC. Translating gives CASSYGGQATYGYTF.

This clonotype was detected only a few times. A read error may produce the germline difference seen at one junction end. The rearrangement uses TRBV7-6 and TRBJ1-2; D is unresolved. There are 16 residues in the CDR3. Germline CDR1 reads SGHVS; CDR2 reads FNYEAQ. CDR3 bases: TGTGCCAGCAGCCCCGCCGGCCAGGCACACAACTATGACTACACCTTC. It specifies CASSPAGQAHNYDYTF.

V gene TRBV20-1 combines with J gene TRBJ2-3; TRBD1 agrees at 7 bases. Germline CDR1 is DFQATT and CDR2 is SNEGSKA (reference sequence). V trimming: 0 bases; J trimming: 3 bases; junction bases outside the gene matches: 12. The CDR3 spans 17 residues. CDR3 nucleotides: TGCAGTGCTAGAGATGTAGGGGGCAAATCCGGGACAGATACGCAGTATTTT. Translation: CSARDVGGKSGTDTQYF.

The chain recombines TRBV4-2 with TRBJ2-7; D remains ambiguous. Germline-derived CDR1 and CDR2 are LGHNA and YNFKEQ. The CDR3 is 15 residues long. The V gene lost 0 bases and the J gene lost 2 bases, with 11 bases spanning the gap. The CDR3 sequence: CASSQEFDWAYEQYF. The CDR3 coding sequence is TGTGCCAGCAGCCAAGAGTTCGACTGGGCCTACGAGCAGTACTTC.

This clonotype has a count of ten or more. This chain connects TRBV7-3 to TRBJ2-3; 8 nucleotides match TRBD1. CDR3 length: 14 amino acids. CDR1 is SGHTA and CDR2 is FQGTGA in the germline V gene. The V and J ends lost 4 bases and 1 base, in that order; junction bases with no gene match: 1. CDR3 sequence reads: CASSWTGRTDTQYF. The CDR3, as DNA: TGTGCCAGCAGCTGGACAGGGCGCACAGATACGCAGTATTTT.

The chain combines TRBV19 with TRBJ1-2; D not resolved. The V and J ends lost 8 bases and 7 bases respectively, with 20 bases between them. Per germline, CDR1 LNHDA and CDR2 SQIVND (reference sequence). This CDR3 has 14 amino acids. DNA for the CDR3: TGTGCCAGTTCCTCGGCCGCGGGGATTAGTGGCTACACCTTC. Translation gives CASSSAAGISGYTF.

In this sample, this clonotype turned up a few times. The chain carries TRBV4-1 and TRBJ2-4, with D unresolved. CDR3 length equals 15 residues. CDR1 and CDR2 (germline): MGHRA, YSYEKL. Trimming removed 1 base from V and 0 bases from J, with 7 bases in between. CDR3 sequence reads: CASSQVGLAKNIQYF. The CDR3 DNA sequence: TGCGCCAGCAGCCAAGTCGGGTTAGCCAAAAACATTCAGTACTTC.

CDR3 in amino acids: CASSPTSGVTYEQYF. The CDR3, as DNA: TGTGCCAGCTCGCCGACTAGCGGGGTAACCTACGAGCAGTACTTC. V and J are TRBV18 and TRBJ2-7, with TRBD2 identical over 11 bases. Germline CDR1 KGHSH, CDR2 LQKENI. J was trimmed by 2 bases and V by 6 bases; bases with no gene match: 6. The CDR3 totals 15 residues.

The CDR3 DNA follows: TGTGCCAGCACGAGCCGGGGCTTTTCCTACGAGCAGTACTTC. Encoded protein: CASTSRGFSYEQYF. The chain carries TRBV6-1 and TRBJ2-7, with D perhaps assigned TRBD1 or TRBD2 (5 bases each). The CDR3 contains 14 residues. Per germline, CDR1 MNHNS and CDR2 SASEGT. The V end lost 7 bases, the J end lost 1 base, and 14 bases lay between the germline ends.

The rearrangement uses TRBV19 and TRBJ1-2; D not resolved. This CDR3 has 13 residues. Trimming left V 5 bases short and J 1 base short, with 8 bases between. The germline V gene encodes CDR1 LNHDA and CDR2 SQIVND (reference sequence). The CDR3 reads CASSWGDNYGYTF. Written as DNA, the CDR3 is TGTGCCAGTAGTTGGGGAGATAACTATGGCTACACCTTC.

On this clonotype itself: The junction differs from germline at one of its ends, possibly a read error. The CDR3 DNA follows: TGCGGTGCTAGAGATCCAGCCCGAAACACTGAAGCTTTCTTT. Amino acid sequence: CGARDPARNTEAFF. The J gene is TRBJ1-1, the V gene TRBV20-1, with D unresolved. The germline V gene has CDR1 DFQATT and CDR2 SNEGSKA (reference sequence). The CDR3 extends over 14 amino acids.

This clonotype was seen a handful of times. The chain couples TRBV9 to TRBJ2-7, with a tentative D call TRBD1 (5 bases). Looked up from germline, CDR1 is SGDLS and CDR2 is YYNGEE. The CDR3 is made up of 15 amino acids. V dropped 0 bases and J dropped 1 base, with 11 bases sitting between them. The CDR3 DNA reads as TGTGCCAGCAGCGTAGATGTGGGGCAGTCCTACGAGCAGTACTTC. Its protein is CASSVDVGQSYEQYF.

In its sample, this clonotype was seen many times. The chain is built from TRBV28 and TRBJ2-7; 8 positions match TRBD1. V lost 6 bases, J lost 5 bases, and 9 bases stayed unmatched. The germline V gene encodes CDR1 MDHEN and CDR2 SYDVKM. This CDR3 is 14 amino acids long. In DNA, the CDR3 is TGTGCCAGCAGCCCCGGGACAGGTGACCACGAGCAGTACTTC. As protein: CASSPGTGDHEQYF.

The chain recombines TRBV9 with TRBJ2-1; 11 bases match TRBD2. Germline values: CDR1 SGDLS, CDR2 YYNGEE. CDR3 length equals 15 residues. The V segment lost 0 bases and the J segment 8 bases; nucleotides outside the gene matches: 4. CDR3 in amino acids: CASSVVGLAGDEQFF. DNA for the CDR3: TGTGCCAGCAGCGTAGTCGGACTAGCGGGCGATGAGCAGTTCTTC.

In its sample, this clonotype was seen a few times. The chain has TRBV11-3 and TRBJ2-1, with a possible D match to TRBD1 (10 bases). The CDR3 is 21 amino acids. Germline V lookup: CDR1 SGHNT, CDR2 YENEEA. With 5 bases removed from V and 0 bases from J, the gap between germline ends came to 29 bases. CDR3 loop: CASSRTGGFSGSPSSYNEQFF. Here the CDR3 DNA reads TGTGCCAGCAGCCGGACAGGGGGGTTTAGCGGGAGCCCTAGCTCCTACAATGAGCAGTTCTTC.

This clonotype was counted many times. The CDR3 here is CSASTLGDEQFF. Written as DNA, the CDR3 is TGCAGTGCTTCGACTCTGGGGGATGAGCAGTTCTTC. The chain links TRBV20-1 to TRBJ2-1, with D perhaps matching TRBD1 or TRBD2 (5 bases each). This CDR3 is 12 amino acids long. V was trimmed by 5 bases and J by 8 bases, leaving 13 bases between them. Germline V CDR1 and CDR2: DFQATT, SNEGSKA (reference sequence).

Worth noting for this clonotype: A much larger clone differs from this one at a single base, so this may be a read error. The chain links TRBV20-1 to TRBJ2-3; 14 positions agree with TRBD2. This CDR3 has 16 residues. Germline CDR1 is DFQATT and CDR2 is SNEGSKA (reference sequence). CDR3: CSASLTSGGDTDMQYF. CDR3 DNA: TGCAGTGCTAGTTTGACTAGCGGGGGGGACACAGATATGCAGTATTTT.

This clonotype showed up many times. The chain recombines TRBV11-2 with TRBJ2-3, with 11 bases fitting TRBD2. Germline loops: CDR1 SGHAT, CDR2 FQNNGV. The CDR3 runs to 17 residues. J lost 1 base, V lost 4 bases, and 7 bases had no gene match. CDR3 residues: CASSSTTSGDGTDTQYF. The DNA for the CDR3 is TGTGCCAGCAGCTCTACGACTAGCGGGGACGGCACAGATACGCAGTATTTT.

This clonotype was recorded at least ten times. This rearrangement joins TRBV9 to TRBJ2-1; 8 bases align to TRBD2. Germline V gene lookup returns CDR1 SGDLS and CDR2 YYNGEE. Germline trimming cut 4 bases from V and 8 bases from J; bases unmatched to any gene: 11. This CDR3 contains 15 residues. CDR3 region: CASSPTAGGRDEQFF. In nucleotides, the CDR3 is TGTGCCAGCAGCCCCACGGCGGGAGGTAGGGATGAGCAGTTCTTC. The full variable domain, its missing parts supplied by reference TRBV9 and TRBJ2-1, is DSGVTQTPKHLITATGQRVTLRCSPRSGDLSVYWYQQSLDQGLQFLIQYYNGEERAKGNILERFSAQQFPDLHSELNLSSLELGDSALYFCASSPTAGGRDEQFFGPGTRLTVL.

The chain carries TRBV19 and TRBJ2-5, with D perhaps being TRBD1 or TRBD2 (5 bases each). Per the germline V gene, CDR1 is LNHDA and CDR2 is SQIVND (reference sequence). The CDR3 totals 15 residues. The germline V and J ends were trimmed by 4 bases and 2 bases, with 14 bases remaining between them. DNA of the CDR3: TGTGCCAGTAGTACCCGGGGCGGAATACAAGAGACCCAGTACTTC. It yields the protein CASSTRGGIQETQYF.

This clonotype has at least ten counts. The gene calls are TRBV6-1 and TRBJ2-1, with a possible D match to TRBD2 (6 bases). Germline CDR1 is MNHNS and CDR2 is SASEGT. The ends were cut back, 4 bases at V and 0 bases at J, with 13 bases in the middle. The CDR3 sequence is 16 residues long. CDR3 in amino acids: CASSGRGASSYNEQFF. The CDR3 coding sequence is TGTGCCAGCAGTGGCCGCGGGGCGAGCTCCTACAATGAGCAGTTCTTC.

This clonotype appeared a few times. The chain carries TRBV15 and TRBJ2-7, with unresolved D. Between the trimmed V and J ends, which lost 0 bases and 1 base, there was a span of 10 bases. The V gene's germline CDR1 is LNHNV and CDR2 YYDKDF (reference sequence). The CDR3 is made up of 15 amino acids. The CDR3, as DNA: TGTGCCACCAGCAGAGATAGATCCGCGTCCTACGAGCAGTACTTC. This gives the protein CATSRDRSASYEQYF.

This clonotype has ten or more counts. V gene TRBV6-1 combines with J gene TRBJ2-3; 8 bases match TRBD1. V was pared by 6 bases and J by 1 base, with 9 bases of the junction left unmatched. Per the germline V gene, CDR1 is MNHNS and CDR2 is SASEGT. The CDR3 sequence is 16 residues long. The DNA of the CDR3 is TGTGCCAGCAGCAGCGGACCGGGACAGGGCACAGATACGCAGTATTTT. Its protein product is CASSSGPGQGTDTQYF.

The table lists this clonotype with a few counts. A much larger clone differs from this one at a single base, so this may be a read error. The chain is built from TRBV6-2 or TRBV6-3 and TRBJ1-1; D is perhaps TRBD1 (6 bases). This CDR3 is built from 16 residues. Germline-derived CDR1 and CDR2 are MNHEY and SVGEGT. V was pared by 6 bases and J by 5 bases, with 22 bases between. The CDR3 is CASRARRDGGRTEAFF. The CDR3 coding sequence is TGTGCCAGCAGGGCGAGGAGGGACGGGGGCAGAACTGAAGCTTTCTTT.

This clonotype was found many times. The chain is built from TRBV6-5 and TRBJ2-3; D is possibly TRBD1 or TRBD2 (6 bases each). The CDR3 loop spans 16 amino acids. V shed 4 bases and J shed 4 bases, with 18 bases lying between them. Per germline, CDR1 MNHEY and CDR2 SVGAGI. The CDR3 sequence: CASSWRGRRGADTQYF. The CDR3 region has the DNA TGTGCCAGCAGTTGGAGGGGGAGGCGCGGCGCAGATACGCAGTATTTT.

This clonotype was counted many times. The chain joins TRBV12-3 or TRBV12-4 to TRBJ2-7; the match to TRBD1 covers 9 bases. V dropped 5 bases and J dropped 3; count of bases not matched to a gene: 8. This CDR3 region has 15 residues. CDR3 nucleotides: TGTGCCAGCAGTCCCTCGGACAGGGGAGGCTACGAGCAGTACTTC. Translated: CASSPSDRGGYEQYF.

This clonotype came up a few times. This chain connects TRBV2 to TRBJ1-4; TRBD1 matches 9 bases. CDR1 is SNHLY, CDR2 FYNNEI, per germline. The V gene end was trimmed by 6 bases and the J gene end by 10 bases; junction bases not matched to a gene: 12. The CDR3 runs to 15 residues. The CDR3 DNA is TGTGCCAGCAGCTCCACCCCGGGACAGGGCTCAAAACTGTTTTTT. It encodes CASSSTPGQGSKLFF. The whole variable domain, remainder taken from reference TRBV2 and TRBJ1-4, is EPEVTQTPSHQVTQMGQEVILRCVPISNHLYFYWYRQILGQKVEFLVSFYNNEISEKSEIFDDQFSVERPDGSNFTLKIRSTKLEDSAMYFCASSSTPGQGSKLFFGSGTQLSVL.

This clonotype was detected ten times or more. This rearrangement joins TRBV20-1 to TRBJ1-1; D ambiguous. In germline, CDR1 is DFQATT, CDR2 SNEGSKA (reference sequence). Trimming took 0 bases from V and 5 from J, leaving 10 bases between them. The CDR3 consists of 13 residues. For the CDR3, the DNA is TGCAGTGCTAGAGATCAGGTTTCTACTGAAGCTTTCTTT. It translates to CSARDQVSTEAFF.

This chain connects TRBV11-2 to TRBJ2-3; D gene ambiguous. V gave up 3 bases and J gave up 0 bases, with 10 bases separating them. Germline V lookup: CDR1 SGHAT, CDR2 FQNNGV. The CDR3 loop spans 15 amino acids. This CDR3 reads CASSLAATSTDTQYF. CDR3 DNA: TGTGCCAGCAGCTTGGCGGCGACTAGCACAGATACGCAGTATTTT.